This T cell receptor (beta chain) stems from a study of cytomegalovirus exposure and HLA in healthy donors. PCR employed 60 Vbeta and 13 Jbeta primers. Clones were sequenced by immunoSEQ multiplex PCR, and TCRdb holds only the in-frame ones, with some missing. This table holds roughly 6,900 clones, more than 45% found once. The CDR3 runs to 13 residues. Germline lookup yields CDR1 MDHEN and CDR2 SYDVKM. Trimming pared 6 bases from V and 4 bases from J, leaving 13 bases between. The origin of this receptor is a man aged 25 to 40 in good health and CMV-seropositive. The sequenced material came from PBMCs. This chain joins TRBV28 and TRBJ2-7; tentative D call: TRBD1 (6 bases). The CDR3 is CASRPGTSYEQYF. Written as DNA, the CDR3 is TGTGCCAGCAGGCCCGGGACATCATACGAGCAGTACTTC.